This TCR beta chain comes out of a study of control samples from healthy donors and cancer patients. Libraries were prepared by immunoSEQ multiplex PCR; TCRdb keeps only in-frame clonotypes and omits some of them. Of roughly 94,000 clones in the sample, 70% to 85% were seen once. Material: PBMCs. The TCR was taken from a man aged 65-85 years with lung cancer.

This CDR3 reads CASSTTGNQETQYF. The CDR3 coding sequence is TGTGCCAGCAGTACGACAGGAAACCAAGAGACCCAGTACTTC. The V and J genes are TRBV6-5 and TRBJ2-5; a possible D gene is TRBD1 (6 bases). CDR3 length equals 14 residues. Trimming pared 5 bases from V and 0 bases from J, leaving 10 bases between. Germline CDR1 and CDR2: MNHEY and SVGAGI.